This T cell receptor (beta chain) was recorded in a study of blood T cell repertoires in COVID-19. Using immunoSEQ multiplex PCR, the repertoire was profiled, and TCRdb retains in-frame clones only, with some absent. The sample shows about 670,000 clones, about 90% of them seen only once. The CDR3 extends over 14 amino acids. The germline gives CDR1 SGHRS, CDR2 YFSETQ. The germline V and J ends were trimmed by 1 base and 4 bases, with 11 bases remaining between them. This chain joins TRBV5-1 and TRBJ1-2; TRBD1 might be the D (6 bases). The material sequenced was peripheral blood. The TCR comes from a woman under 30 with acute or convalescent COVID-19. CDR3 amino acids: CASSLMGASYGYTF. The CDR3 DNA reads TGCGCCAGCAGCTTGATGGGGGCTAGCTATGGCTACACCTTC.